This is a list of T cell receptor beta chains from one sample in a study of cytotoxic CD8 clonotypes in ibrutinib-treated CLL. Assay: immunoSEQ multiplex PCR; the TCRdb copy retains only in-frame clones and omits some. The repertoire holds fewer than 35,000 clones, with approximately 70% as singletons. The input for sequencing was PBMCs, taken before ibrutinib treatment. Receptors originate from a human donor with chronic lymphocytic leukemia. CDR3s include the opening cysteine and the closing phenylalanine or tryptophan. The D gene is left open where the match is weak. Size is stated for part of the rows, as once, few or many counts, or as a class when the clone is expanded.

J gene	clone size	D gene	V gene	CDR3 DNA	CDR3 protein
TRBJ2-5	.	.	TRBV9	TGTGCCAGCAGTCTGGGGTTGGAGACCCAGTACTTC	CASSLGLETQYF
TRBJ2-7	.	.	TRBV10-3	TGTGCCATCAGTAACACATTAGGCGGAAGCTCCTACGAGCAGTACTTC	CAISNTLGGSSYEQYF
TRBJ2-3	once	TRBD2	TRBV27	TGTGCCAGCTCCCCAAAAGGTTTTGGGACTAGAGTCCCAGATACGCAGTATTTT	CASSPKGFGTRVPDTQYF
TRBJ2-3	.	.	TRBV14	TGTGCCAGCAGCCAGGGTGAGAGTTGGACTGGTGGACAGCCCACAGATACGCAGTATTTT	CASSQGESWTGGQPTDTQYF
TRBJ2-7	.	.	TRBV7-9	TGTGCCAGCCTAAGGCAGAACTCCTACGAGCAGTACTTC	CASLRQNSYEQYF
TRBJ2-7	.	.	TRBV5-4	TGTGCCAGCAGCACCGGGGGTGGGGGCCCCTACGAGCAGTACTTC	CASSTGGGGPYEQYF
TRBJ2-1	.	.	TRBV5-1	TGCGCCAGCAGCTTGGGTGGGGCTAAGGGCTCCTACAATGAGCAGTTCTTC	CASSLGGAKGSYNEQFF
TRBJ1-2	.	TRBD1	TRBV28	TGTGCCAGCAGTTTGGAACCGGGACAGCGTAACTATGGCTACACCTTC	CASSLEPGQRNYGYTF
TRBJ1-2	.	TRBD1	TRBV14	TGTGCCAGCAGCCAAGGGGGACAGGCATCCGGCTACACCTTC	CASSQGGQASGYTF
TRBJ2-7	.	TRBD1	TRBV18	TGTGCCAGCTCACCATCAGGGGGCAACTACGAGCAGTACTTC	CASSPSGGNYEQYF
TRBJ2-5	.	.	TRBV11-2	TGTGCCAGCAGTCGCATGCAAGAGACCCAGTACTTC	CASSRMQETQYF
TRBJ1-5	few	TRBD1	TRBV28	TGTGCCACGCCGGGGACAGGGCATAATCAGCCCCAGCATTTT	CATPGTGHNQPQHF
TRBJ1-2	few	TRBD1	TRBV18	TGTGCCAGCTCACCACTCCTTGGACAGGAAGACGGCTACACCTTC	CASSPLLGQEDGYTF